One sample yielded the 2 T cell receptor beta chains listed below, sequenced in a study of CD8 T cells in ankylosing spondylitis. These receptors are not linked to any known antigen. TCRdb reprocessed the 5' RACE reads via MiXCR and lists one record per CDR3 protein. Found here are approximately 550,000 distinct CDR3 sequences, roughly 13% of them singletons; the top ten hold under 7.5%. Study findings and constraints: Ankylosing spondylitis blood appeared to be characterized by a TCR beta motif of roughly eight highly homologous variants.

Sequenced material: blood, either unsorted or a sorted T cell fraction (not recorded which). The receptors were sampled from a male donor with ankylosing spondylitis.

This chain uses TRBV6-6 with TRBJ1-1; no clear D. Germline assignment: CDR1 MNHNY and CDR2 SVGAGI (reference sequence). V lost 1 base and J 5 bases, leaving 8 bases between the germline ends. There are 13 residues in the CDR3. In nucleotides, the CDR3 is TGTGCCAGCAGTTACTATAGGACGACTGAAGCTTTCTTT. This translates into CASSYYRTTEAFF.

This clonotype was seen more than once but under ten times. V gene TRBV6-5 combines with J gene TRBJ2-6; D may be TRBD1 or TRBD2 (5 bases each). The germline gives CDR1 MNHEY, CDR2 SVGAGI. The CDR3 sequence is 16 residues long. V lost 0 bases and J lost 2, with 8 bases in between. The CDR3 loop is CASSYSGTPGANVLTF. CDR3 nucleotide sequence: TGTGCCAGCAGTTACTCAGGGACCCCTGGGGCCAACGTCCTGACTTTC.